Sequencing of this T cell receptor beta chain was carried out in a study of blood T cell repertoires in COVID-19. Those who participated ranged in age from roughly 18 to 100 years and resided in about 24 US areas. The ends were cut back, 7 bases at V and 3 bases at J, with 12 bases in the middle. The CDR3 has 13 residues. The data were produced by immunoSEQ multiplex PCR, yet TCRdb's version contains in-frame clones alone and is incomplete. Among 250,000 to 300,000 clones listed, 80% to 95% were seen once. The sequencing input was PBMCs or T cells enriched from blood (not recorded which). The rearrangement uses TRBV12-3 or TRBV12-4 and TRBJ1-2, with D tentatively TRBD1 (5 bases). The source is a woman in her 30s who had recovered from COVID-19. CDR3 loop: CASTRQLYYGYTF. The CDR3 nucleotides read TGTGCCAGCACCCGACAGCTCTACTATGGCTACACCTTC.